This T cell receptor beta chain originates from a study of cytomegalovirus exposure and HLA in healthy donors (TCRdb year 2017). Notes on the research overall: According to a later analysis, one platform produced both the 110 or so validation repertoires and the roughly 650 repertoires of the first cohort. The aim of the study was to test whether cataloging public T cell receptors could identify signatures of past pathogen exposure. Along with the roughly 710-subject first cohort, a separate validation cohort of some 130 different subjects was used. High-throughput TCR immunosequencing, statistical association of individual TCRs with disease status, and machine learning were combined to predict cytomegalovirus infection status.

What the research found in general, with its limitations: According to the authors, the approach could potentially be generalized to other disease states and immunological phenotypes. In a later analysis, TCRs clustered in the first cohort were found to also tend to co-occur in the 130 or so validation repertoires, with 85% to 95% of cluster scores above 0. Three of the identified cytomegalovirus-associated TCR beta chains were confirmed in vitro to be specific for cytomegalovirus antigens. Cytomegalovirus status was reported to be diagnosed by the classifier with high specificity and sensitivity in both the original and validation cohorts. A later analysis lacked HLA typing for the validation cohort, so it scored co-occurrence in that cohort across all 130 or so repertoires. A total of roughly 160 TCR beta chains were listed by the study as associated with cytomegalovirus. Across donors, most TCR sequences were observed very rarely, whereas some public TCRs were present in many individuals.

V is cut by 4 bases and J by 1 base, and the space between the germline ends is 13 bases. CDR1 MGHDK and CDR2 SYGVNS are derived from the germline V gene. Inclusive of the bounding cysteine and phenylalanine, the CDR3 is 16 residues long. CDR3 DNA is the only sequence kept; it has 48 bases, read in frame from the first base. Donors formed part of the validation cohort, which comprised 120 subjects and was distinct from the first cohort of under 750 subjects. The library was prepared using the immunoSEQ multiplex PCR assay. The authors' analysis ran thus. A statistical classification framework was built for diagnosing cytomegalovirus status from the catalog of TCR beta chain sequences. Held by TCRdb, this immuneACCESS table contains in-frame sequences only and omits some clones. Under half of the omission traces to an unresolved V gene where checked; the cause of the rest is unknown. The V and J calls and clone size are taken from that table; D and trimming were inferred from the DNA. The sample yields roughly 120,000 clones; 85% to 90% were counted once. Around 1.4% of the sample is held by the ten biggest clonotypes.

Remarks on this clone: The antigen this receptor binds is unknown. The sample holds no much larger clone one base away, and base qualities are not on file.

The sequenced material came from PBMCs. Rearrangement joined TRBV25-1 to TRBJ2-2, with no confidently assigned D gene. This receptor was taken from a woman under 40 in good health and CMV-seropositive. The bases read TGTGCCAGCAGTGGGGCCCACGACGGGAACACCGGGGAGCTGTTTTTT. Translated, this gives CASSGAHDGNTGELFF.